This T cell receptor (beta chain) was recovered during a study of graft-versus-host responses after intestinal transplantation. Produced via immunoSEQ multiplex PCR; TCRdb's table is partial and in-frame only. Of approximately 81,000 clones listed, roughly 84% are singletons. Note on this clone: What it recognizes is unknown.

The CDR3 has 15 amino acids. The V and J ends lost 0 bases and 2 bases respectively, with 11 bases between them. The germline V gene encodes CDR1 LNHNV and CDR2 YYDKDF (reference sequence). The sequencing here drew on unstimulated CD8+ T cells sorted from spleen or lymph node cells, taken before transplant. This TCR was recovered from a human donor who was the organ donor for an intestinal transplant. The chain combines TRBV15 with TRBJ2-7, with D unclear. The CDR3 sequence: CATSRDRPTAYEQYF. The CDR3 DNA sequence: TGTGCCACCAGCAGAGACAGGCCAACAGCCTACGAGCAGTACTTC. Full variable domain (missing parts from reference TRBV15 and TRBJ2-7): DAMVIQNPRYQVTQFGKPVTLSCSQTLNHNVMYWYQQKSSQAPKLLFHYYDKDFNNEADTPDNFQSRRPNTSFCFLDIRSPGLGDTAMYLCATSRDRPTAYEQYFGPGTRLTVT.